The 11 T cell receptor beta chains below were found in one sample sequenced in a study of T cells after yellow fever vaccination. MiXCR, run by TCRdb on the 5' RACE reads, gives a single entry per CDR3 protein. The sample includes 95,000 to 150,000 distinct CDR3 sequences, over 12% seen only once; the top ten take around 46%. The sample consisted of CD8+ T cells sorted from PBMCs, taken 5 days after the yellow fever booster vaccination. Receptors were obtained from a man between 18 and 35 years old who received the YFV17D yellow fever vaccine.

This clonotype was observed a few times. The DNA for the CDR3 is TGTGCCAGCAGTTACACCGCAGGGGGCCATGAGCAGTTCTTC. Protein sequence: CASSYTAGGHEQFF. The chain recombines TRBV6-5 with TRBJ2-1; 8 positions match TRBD1. Germline values: CDR1 MNHEY, CDR2 SVGAGI. After removal of 2 bases from V and 8 bases from J, the junction contained 5 bases not matched to a gene. The CDR3 runs 14 residues.

This clonotype appeared a few times. The chain carries TRBV6-2 or TRBV6-3 and TRBJ2-1; tentatively, D is TRBD2 (7 bases). Germline values: CDR1 MNHEY, CDR2 SVGEGT. The CDR3 consists of 15 residues. V was shortened by 6 bases and J by 3 bases, with 15 bases between the two germline ends. CDR3 nucleotide sequence: TGTGCCAGCAGATCAACGGGGGGCGGCTACAATGAGCAGTTCTTC. It codes for CASRSTGGGYNEQFF.

The chain carries TRBV5-4 and TRBJ2-1; 10 bases line up with TRBD1. CDR1 is SGHNT and CDR2 is YYREEE in the germline V gene (reference sequence). The CDR3 is 14 amino acids. Trimming removed 7 bases from V and 7 bases from J; junction bases left unmatched: 8. CDR3 nucleotide sequence: TGTGCCAGCTGGGGACAGGGGTCTGGAAATGAGCAGTTCTTC. Translated, it gives CASWGQGSGNEQFF.

This chain uses TRBV6-5 with TRBJ1-2; 10 bases are a match to TRBD1. The CDR3 length is 15 residues. J lost 4 bases, V lost 2 bases, and 4 bases had no gene match. Germline assignment: CDR1 MNHEY and CDR2 SVGAGI. Here the CDR3 DNA reads TGTGCCAGCAGTTACCTAGGACAGGGGGTCTATGGCTACACCTTC. Its protein product is CASSYLGQGVYGYTF.

This clonotype turned up a few times. The chain recombines TRBV7-9 with TRBJ2-3; 13 bases are a match to TRBD2. The CDR3 length is 15 residues. Germline CDR1 reads SEHNR; CDR2 reads FQNEAQ (reference sequence). Germline trimming cut 3 bases from V and 4 bases from J; bases unmatched to any gene: 1. The CDR3 spells CASSLGTSGADTQYF. The CDR3 region has the DNA TGTGCCAGCAGCTTGGGGACTAGCGGGGCAGATACGCAGTATTTT.

V and J are TRBV7-6 and TRBJ2-1; D not resolved. V lost 3 bases to trimming and J lost 5 bases, with 8 bases between them. The CDR3 is made up of 13 amino acids. Germline loops: CDR1 SGHVS, CDR2 FNYEAQ. The CDR3 loop reads CASSFRRDNEQFF. The CDR3 DNA reads as TGTGCCAGCAGCTTTCGTCGGGACAATGAGCAGTTCTTC.

In this sample, this clonotype turned up a few times. V gene TRBV5-6 combines with J gene TRBJ2-7, with D tentatively TRBD1 (6 bases). Trimming took 0 bases from V and 3 from J, leaving 10 bases between them. Germline CDR1 and CDR2: SGHDT and YYEEEE. This CDR3 has 14 amino acids. The CDR3 region has the DNA TGTGCCAGCAGCTTGGCAGGGGATGGCTACGAGCAGTACTTC. The encoded protein is CASSLAGDGYEQYF.

In this sample, this clonotype turned up a few times. The rearrangement links TRBV4-1 to TRBJ1-1, with TRBD1 matching 9 bases. After removal of 2 bases from V and 6 bases from J, the junction contained 7 bases not matched to a gene. The CDR3 loop spans 15 amino acids. CDR1 and CDR2 (germline): MGHRA, YSYEKL. The CDR3: CASSQRQGVLAEAFF. CDR3 sequence (DNA): TGCGCCAGCAGCCAACGACAGGGGGTATTGGCTGAAGCTTTCTTT.

The genes are TRBV5-1 and TRBJ1-1; the D is unclear. The germline V and J ends were trimmed by 6 bases and 5 bases, with 17 bases remaining between them. Germline V gene lookup returns CDR1 SGHRS and CDR2 YFSETQ. This CDR3 has 14 residues. Written as DNA, the CDR3 is TGCGCCAGCACCCTCCGGGGAGGGAGGACTGAAGCTTTCTTT. Its translation is CASTLRGGRTEAFF.

The chain links TRBV20-1 to TRBJ1-1; D call uncertain. The CDR3 has 13 amino acids. V lost 6 bases and J 1 base, leaving 12 bases between the germline ends. Germline V lookup: CDR1 DFQATT, CDR2 SNEGSKA (reference sequence). The CDR3 coding sequence is TGCAGTGCCCTTTTGGACGGGAACACTGAAGCTTTCTTT. Encoded protein: CSALLDGNTEAFF.

CDR3 in DNA: TGTGCCAGCAGCTCACCGACAGGGGCGCGGGAGCTGTTTTTT. This sequence encodes CASSSPTGARELFF. This chain connects TRBV12-3 or TRBV12-4 to TRBJ2-2; TRBD1 aligns across 8 bases. CDR3 length: 14 residues. The V and J ends lost 6 bases and 9 bases, in that order; junction bases with no gene match: 9.